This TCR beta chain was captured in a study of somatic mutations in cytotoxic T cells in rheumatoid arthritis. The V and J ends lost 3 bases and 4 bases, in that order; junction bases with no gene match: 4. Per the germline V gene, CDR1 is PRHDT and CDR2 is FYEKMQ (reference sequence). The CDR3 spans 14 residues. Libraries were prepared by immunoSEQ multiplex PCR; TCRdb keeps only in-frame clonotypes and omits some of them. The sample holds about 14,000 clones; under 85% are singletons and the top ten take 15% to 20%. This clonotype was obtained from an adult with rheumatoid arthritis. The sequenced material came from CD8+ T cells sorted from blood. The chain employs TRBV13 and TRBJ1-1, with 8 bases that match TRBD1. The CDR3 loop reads CASSFLTGGTEAFF. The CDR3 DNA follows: TGTGCCAGCAGCTTTTTAACAGGGGGCACTGAAGCTTTCTTT.